This T cell receptor (beta chain) was documented in a study of spatial heterogeneity in lung cancer. Study-wide context: Consistent detection of more beta-chain than alpha-chain sequences was observed.

V was shortened by 7 bases and J by 1 base, with 16 bases between the two germline ends. CDR1 is SGHAT, CDR2 FQNNGV, per germline. CDR3 length equals 15 residues. A unique molecular identifier was carried by every single TCR cDNA molecule. Each CDR3 protein is one row after TCRdb ran MiXCR on the 5' RACE reads. The table lists about 39,000 distinct CDR3 sequences, approximately 3.1% of them singletons. This clonotype was recorded at least ten times. Time point reported: sample taken at primary tumor resection. The donor group consisted of around 70 patients who had untreated, early-stage non-small cell lung cancer. No cells were sorted before sequencing. The whole RNA sequenced was extracted from tumor, nontumor lung or frozen PBMC.

The sequence was collected from a male donor with early-stage non-small cell lung cancer. V and J are TRBV11-2 and TRBJ1-1; D not certain. The source was normal lung tissue next to the tumor, collected at surgery. CDR3 sequence (DNA): TGTGCCAGCACCCATAACCCCGACCGGAACACTGAAGCTTTCTTT. Amino acid sequence: CASTHNPDRNTEAFF.